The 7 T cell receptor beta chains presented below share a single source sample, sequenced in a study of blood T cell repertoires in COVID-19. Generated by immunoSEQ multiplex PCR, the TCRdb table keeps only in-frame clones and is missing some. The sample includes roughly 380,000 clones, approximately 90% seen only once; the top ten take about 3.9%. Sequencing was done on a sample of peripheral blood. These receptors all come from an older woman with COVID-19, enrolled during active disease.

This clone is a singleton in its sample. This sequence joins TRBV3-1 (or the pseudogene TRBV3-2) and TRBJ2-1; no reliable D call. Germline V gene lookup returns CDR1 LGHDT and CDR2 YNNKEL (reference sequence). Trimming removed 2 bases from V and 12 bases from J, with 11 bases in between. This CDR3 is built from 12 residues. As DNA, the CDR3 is TGTGCCAGCAGCCAACTCCTAAGAGGGCAGTTCTTC. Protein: CASSQLLRGQFF.

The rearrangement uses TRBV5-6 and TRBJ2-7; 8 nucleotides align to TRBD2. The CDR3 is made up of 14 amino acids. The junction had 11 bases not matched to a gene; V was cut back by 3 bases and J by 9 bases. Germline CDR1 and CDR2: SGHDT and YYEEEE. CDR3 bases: TGTGCCAGCAGCTCCCGGGGGGGCGCTTTCGGGCAGTACTTC. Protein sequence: CASSSRGGAFGQYF. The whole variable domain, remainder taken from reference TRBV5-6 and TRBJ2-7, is DAGVTQSPTHLIKTRGQQVTLRCSPKSGHDTVSWYQQALGQGPQFIFQYYEEEERQRGNFPDRFSGHQFPNYSSELNVNALLLGDSALYLCASSSRGGAFGQYFGPGTRLTVT.

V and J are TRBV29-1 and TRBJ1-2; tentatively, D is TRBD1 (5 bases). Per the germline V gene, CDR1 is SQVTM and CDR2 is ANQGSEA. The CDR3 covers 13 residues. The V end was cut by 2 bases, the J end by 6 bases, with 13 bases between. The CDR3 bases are TGCAGCGTTGAATCCGCAGGGCGCAATGGCTACACCTTC. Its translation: CSVESAGRNGYTF.

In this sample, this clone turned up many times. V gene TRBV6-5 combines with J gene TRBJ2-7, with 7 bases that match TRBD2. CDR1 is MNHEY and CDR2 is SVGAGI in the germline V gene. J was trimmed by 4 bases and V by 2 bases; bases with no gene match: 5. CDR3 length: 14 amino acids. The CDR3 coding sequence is TGTGCCAGCAGTTACGGGGAGGGCAGTTACGAGCAGTACTTC. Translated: CASSYGEGSYEQYF.

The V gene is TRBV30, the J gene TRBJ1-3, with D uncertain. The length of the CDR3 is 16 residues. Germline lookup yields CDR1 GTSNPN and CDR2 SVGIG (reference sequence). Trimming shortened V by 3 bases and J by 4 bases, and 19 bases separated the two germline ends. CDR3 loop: CAWSLFGEFSGNTIYF. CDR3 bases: TGTGCCTGGAGCCTTTTCGGGGAGTTTTCAGGAAACACCATATATTTT. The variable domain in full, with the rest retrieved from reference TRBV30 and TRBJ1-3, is SQTIHQWPATLVQPVGSPLSLECTVEGTSNPNLYWYRQAAGRGLQLLFYSVGIGQISSEVPQNLSASRPQDRQFILSSKKLLLSDSGFYLCAWSLFGEFSGNTIYFGEGSWLTVV.

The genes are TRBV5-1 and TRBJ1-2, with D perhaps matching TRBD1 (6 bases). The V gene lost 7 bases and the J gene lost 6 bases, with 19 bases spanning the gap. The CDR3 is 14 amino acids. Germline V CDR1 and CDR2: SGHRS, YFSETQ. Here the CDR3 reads CASSRWEGDHGYTF. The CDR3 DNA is TGCGCCAGCTCCCGGTGGGAGGGGGACCATGGCTACACCTTC.

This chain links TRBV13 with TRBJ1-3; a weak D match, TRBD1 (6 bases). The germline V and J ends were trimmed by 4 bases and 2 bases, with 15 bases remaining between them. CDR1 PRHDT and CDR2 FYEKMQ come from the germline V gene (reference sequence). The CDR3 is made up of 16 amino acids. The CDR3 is CASSSGQIRPGNTIYF. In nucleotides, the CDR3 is TGTGCCAGCAGCTCGGGACAAATTAGGCCTGGAAACACCATATATTTT.